This T cell receptor beta chain was identified during a study of T cells in Graves' hyperthyroidism and ophthalmopathy. Regarding the study as a whole: Before onset, ophthalmopathy was predicted by the model a median around 6 months earlier. Blood also held most thyroid clonotypes expanded beyond 0.001. Using 13 V-J features, a model discriminated ophthalmopathy from stable hyperthyroidism.

TCR beta CDR3 regions were amplified from RNA. HTBI primers were employed in a first-round RT-PCR of the TCR CDR3. MiXCR, run by TCRdb on the multiplex PCR reads, gives a single entry per CDR3 protein. The sample carries about 640,000 distinct CDR3 sequences, 14% recorded once. This clonotype has a count of ten or more. What it binds is not known. The CDR3 is 19 amino acids. Germline loops: CDR1 MDHEN, CDR2 SYDVKM. After removal of 1 base from V and 0 bases from J, the junction contained 15 bases not matched to a gene. Ophthalmopathy patients all had a Clinical Activity Score of at least 3, a NOSPECS grade of at least 4 and disease under 3 months old.

Specimen: blood. The sequence derives from a woman aged 45-59 years with Graves' ophthalmopathy. The J gene is TRBJ2-7, the V gene TRBV28, with 7 bases that match TRBD1. Written as DNA, the CDR3 is TGTGCCAGCAGTTTATCCCTGACGCCGGACAGGTACGGCTCCTACGAGCAGTACTTC. Encoded protein: CASSLSLTPDRYGSYEQYF.